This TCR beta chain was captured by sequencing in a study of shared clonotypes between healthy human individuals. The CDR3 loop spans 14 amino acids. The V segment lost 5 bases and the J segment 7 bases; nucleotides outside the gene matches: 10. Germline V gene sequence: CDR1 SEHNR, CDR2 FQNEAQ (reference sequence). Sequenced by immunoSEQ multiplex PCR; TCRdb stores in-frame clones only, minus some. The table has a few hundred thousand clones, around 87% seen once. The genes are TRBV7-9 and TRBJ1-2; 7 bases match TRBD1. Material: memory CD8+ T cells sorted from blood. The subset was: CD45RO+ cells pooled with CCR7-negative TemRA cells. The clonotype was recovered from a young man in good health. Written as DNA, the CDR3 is TGTGCCAGCAGCCCCCCCGAGGGGGCGCCTGGCTACACCTTC. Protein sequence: CASSPPEGAPGYTF.